This T cell receptor beta chain was retrieved from a study of liver allograft versus peripheral blood T cells. Turning to the study itself: Repertoires of T cell receptors in transplanted livers were compared with recipients' peripheral blood repertoires.

MiXCR, run by TCRdb on the reads, gives a single entry per CDR3 protein. Of about 5,600 distinct CDR3 sequences detected, about 14% appear once; the ten largest clones hold around 2.8%. This clonotype is deemed medium-sized. The CDR3 has 17 residues. With V trimmed by 0 bases and J by 0 bases, 2 bases remained unmatched. The germline V gene encodes CDR1 LNHDA and CDR2 SQIVND (reference sequence). This chain joins TRBV19 and TRBJ2-7, with TRBD2 matching over 13 bases. The origin of this receptor is a human patient who had a liver transplant. The T cells may partly be graft donor cells. The CDR3 DNA follows: TGTGCCAGTAGTATAGAAGGGACTAGCGGGATCTCCTACGAGCAGTACTTC. This translates into CASSIEGTSGISYEQYF. Using reference TRBV19 and TRBJ2-7 for the parts outside the CDR3, the full variable domain is DGGITQSPKYLFRKEGQNVTLSCEQNLNHDAMYWYRQDPGQGLRLIYYSQIVNDFQKGDIAEGYSVSREKKESFPLTVTSAQKNPTAFYLCASSIEGTSGISYEQYFGPGTRLTVT.